This TCR beta chain was found in a study of beta chain features in type 1 diabetes. Every isolated RNA sample was fully reverse transcribed, so sequencing captured expressed TCRB transcripts. Sequencing used immunoSEQ multiplex PCR; TCRdb keeps in-frame clones, though not all of them. The sample has hundreds of thousands of clones; 25% to 35% are singletons. Sequencing used naive CD4+ T cells from blood. The clonotype comes from a man aged 18 to 35 in good health.

CDR3 DNA: TGTGCCAGCAGTACCCCGACAGAGTACCAAGAGACCCAGTACTTC. It is translated as CASSTPTEYQETQYF. V is TRBV27 and J is TRBJ2-5; weak D call: TRBD1 (5 bases). CDR3 length: 15 residues. Trimming left V 5 bases short and J 0 bases short, with 13 bases between. Germline V gene sequence: CDR1 MNHEY, CDR2 SMNVEV (reference sequence).